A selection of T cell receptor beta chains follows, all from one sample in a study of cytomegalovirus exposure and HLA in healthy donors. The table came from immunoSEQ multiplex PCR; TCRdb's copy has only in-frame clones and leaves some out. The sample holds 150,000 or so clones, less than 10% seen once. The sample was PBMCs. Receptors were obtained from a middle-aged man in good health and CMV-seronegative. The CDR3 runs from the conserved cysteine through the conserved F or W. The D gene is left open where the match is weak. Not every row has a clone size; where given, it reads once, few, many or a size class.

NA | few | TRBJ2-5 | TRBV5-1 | TGCGCCAGCAGCCCTTCGACCATGCCCGGGTCAGAGACCCAGTACTTC | CASSPSTMPGSETQYF
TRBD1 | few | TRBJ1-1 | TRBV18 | TGTGCCAGCTCACCCACGGGACAGGGTTTCACTGAAGCTTTCTTT | CASSPTGQGFTEAFF
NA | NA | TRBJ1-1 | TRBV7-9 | TGTGCCAGCAGCCTTCTGGGACAGAACACTGAAGCTTTCTTT | CASSLLGQNTEAFF
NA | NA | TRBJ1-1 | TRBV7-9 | TGTGCCAGCAGCTTACCCCCAGGGAAAGGTGGGAAAGCTTTCTTT | CASSLPPGKGGKAFF
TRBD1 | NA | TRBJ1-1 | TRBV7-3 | TGTGCCAGCAGCCCCGAGACAGGGGGCAGGACTGAAGCTTTCTTT | CASSPETGGRTEAFF
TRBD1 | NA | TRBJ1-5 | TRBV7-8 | TGTGCCAGCAGCTTAGGGCAGGGGGATCAGCCCCAGCATTTT | CASSLGQGDQPQHF
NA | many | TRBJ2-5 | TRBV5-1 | TGCGCCAGCAGCACGACTAGTGGACAAGAGACCCAGTACTTC | CASSTTSGQETQYF
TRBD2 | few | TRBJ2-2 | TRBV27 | TGTGCCAGCAGGCTAGCGGGAGTTGGCACCGGGGAGCTGTTTTTT | CASRLAGVGTGELFF
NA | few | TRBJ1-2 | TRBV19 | TGTGCCAGTAGTCCCCTGGACCACAGGGAAATAGGAGGCTACACCTTC | CASSPLDHREIGGYTF
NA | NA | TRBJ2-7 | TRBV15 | TGTGCCACCAGCAGAGATCGGGCTAGCGTCACCGGTGGCGAGCAGTACTTC | CATSRDRASVTGGEQYF
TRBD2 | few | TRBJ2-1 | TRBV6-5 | TGTGCCAGCAGAACCCGGCCGGGAGGGGAGAATGAGCAGTTCTTC | CASRTRPGGENEQFF
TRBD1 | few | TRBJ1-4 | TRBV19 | TGTGCCAGTAGTCCTTCAGGGGGCTCGCGAGGGGATGAAAAACTGTTTTTT | CASSPSGGSRGDEKLFF
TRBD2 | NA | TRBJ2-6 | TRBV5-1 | TGCGCCAACAGCTTGGTTGTTAGCGGGACTGGGGCCAACGTCCTGACTTTC | CANSLVVSGTGANVLTF
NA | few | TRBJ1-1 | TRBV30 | TGTGCCTGGAGAGGTAGGGGGGGCTTGAACACTGAAGCTTTCTTT | CAWRGRGGLNTEAFF
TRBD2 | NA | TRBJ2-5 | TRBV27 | TGTGCCAGCAGTTTACTAGGCGGGAGAGGTTGGGCGCAAGAGACCCAGTACTTC | CASSLLGGRGWAQETQYF
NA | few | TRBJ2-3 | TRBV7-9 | TGTGCCAGCAGCCCGGACATGCACACAGATACGCAGTATTTT | CASSPDMHTDTQYF
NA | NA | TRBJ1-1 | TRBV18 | TGTGCCAGCTCACCAAGGGCAGGGGAAGCTTTCTTT | CASSPRAGEAFF
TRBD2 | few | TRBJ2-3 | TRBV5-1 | TGCGCCAGCAGCTTCGGGGGGTCTTCCACAGATACGCAGTATTTT | CASSFGGSSTDTQYF
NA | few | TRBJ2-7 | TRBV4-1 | TGCGCCAGCAGCCAAGATGTGGACCGACTATGTACGTATCCTAATTACGAGCAGTACTTC | CASSQDVDRLCTYPNYEQYF
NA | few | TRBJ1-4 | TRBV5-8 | TGTGCCAGCAGCCCACGGGGGGGACGCGGTGAAAAACTGTTTTTT | CASSPRGGRGEKLFF
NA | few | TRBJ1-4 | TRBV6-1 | TGTGCCAGCAGAGGAACAGGGTCTACTAATGAAAAACTGTTTTTT | CASRGTGSTNEKLFF
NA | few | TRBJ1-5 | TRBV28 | TGTGCCAGCAGTTTCCAGGGTATCAGTAGCAATCAGCCCCAGCATTTT | CASSFQGISSNQPQHF
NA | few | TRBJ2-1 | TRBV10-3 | TGTGCCATCAGCACAGGGCAACCCAACAATGAGCAGTTCTTC | CAISTGQPNNEQFF
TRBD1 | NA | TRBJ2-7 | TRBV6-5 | TGTGCCAGCAGTTACGCCAAGGGACAGGGGTCCTACGAGCAGTACTTC | CASSYAKGQGSYEQYF
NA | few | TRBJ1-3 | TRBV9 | TGTGCCAGCAGCGTAGGGGCAGCAAACTCTGGAAACACCATATATTTT | CASSVGAANSGNTIYF
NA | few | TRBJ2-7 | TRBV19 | TGTGCCAGTAGTACCAACAGGGCCACGAGCTCCTACGAGCAGTACTTC | CASSTNRATSSYEQYF
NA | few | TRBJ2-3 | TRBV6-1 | TGTGCCAGCAGATCGAGGCCTAGCACAGATACGCAGTATTTT | CASRSRPSTDTQYF
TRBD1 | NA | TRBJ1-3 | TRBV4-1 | TGCGCCAGCAGCCTAACTGGGACAGGGGACTCTGGAAACACCATATATTTT | CASSLTGTGDSGNTIYF
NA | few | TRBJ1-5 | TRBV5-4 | TGTGCCAGCAGCAAGCCTGATCAGCCCCAGCATTTT | CASSKPDQPQHF
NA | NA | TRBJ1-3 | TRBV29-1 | TGCAGCGTTGACGACAGGAGGTCCTCTGGAAACACCATATATTTT | CSVDDRRSSGNTIYF
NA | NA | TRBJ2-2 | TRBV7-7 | TGTGCCAGCAGCCCAGGGCACAGCAAGAACACCGGGGAGCTGTTTTTT | CASSPGHSKNTGELFF
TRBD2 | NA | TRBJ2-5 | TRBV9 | TGTGCCAGCAGCGCAAACCTAGCGGGGGGACAAGAGACCCAGTACTTC | CASSANLAGGQETQYF
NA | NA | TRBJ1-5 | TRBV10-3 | TGTGCCATCAGTGGGGGTGGGGGGAATAGGGGCAATCAGCCCCAGCATTTT | CAISGGGGNRGNQPQHF
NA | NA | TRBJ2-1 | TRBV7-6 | TGTGCCAGCAGCCGCTCCTACAATGAGCAGTTCTTC | CASSRSYNEQFF
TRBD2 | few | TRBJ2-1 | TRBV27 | TGTGCCAGCACACCGAGGACTAGCGGGAGAAATTGGGAGCAGTTCTTC | CASTPRTSGRNWEQFF
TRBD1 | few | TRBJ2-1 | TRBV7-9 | TGTGCCAGCAGCTTTACGACAGGGGGCTACAATGAGCAGTTCTTC | CASSFTTGGYNEQFF
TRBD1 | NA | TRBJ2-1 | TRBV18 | TGTGCCAGCTCACCGCTCGGGGACAGCAACAATGAGCAGTTCTTC | CASSPLGDSNNEQFF
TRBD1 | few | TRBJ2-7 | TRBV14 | TGTGCCAGCAGCTCGACAGGGTTCAACGAGCAGTACTTC | CASSSTGFNEQYF
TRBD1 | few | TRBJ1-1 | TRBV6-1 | TGTGCCAGCAGTGATCCACCGACAGGGTATACTGAAGCTTTCTTT | CASSDPPTGYTEAFF
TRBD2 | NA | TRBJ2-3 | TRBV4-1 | TGCGCCAGCAGCCGGATACTAGCGGGGGCCCTTAGCACAGATACGCAGTATTTT | CASSRILAGALSTDTQYF
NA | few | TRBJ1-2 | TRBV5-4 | TGTGCCAGCAGCTTGGCCTCAGATTCCCTCTATGGCTACACCTTC | CASSLASDSLYGYTF
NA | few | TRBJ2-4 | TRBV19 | TGTGCCAGTAGTATAGTAGAAAACATTCAGTACTTC | CASSIVENIQYF
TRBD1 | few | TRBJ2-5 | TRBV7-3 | TGTGCCAGCAGCCAATACAGGGGAGAGACCCAGTACTTC | CASSQYRGETQYF
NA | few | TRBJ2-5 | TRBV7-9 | TGTGCCAGCAGCCCACAAGAGACCCAGTACTTC | CASSPQETQYF
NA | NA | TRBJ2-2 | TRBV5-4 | TGTGCCAGCAGCTTAACGTCCGGGTCCGGGGAGCTGTTTTTT | CASSLTSGSGELFF
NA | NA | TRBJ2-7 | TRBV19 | TGTGCCAGTAGTAGAACAGGATCTTCCTACGAGCAGCACTTC | CASSRTGSSYEQHF
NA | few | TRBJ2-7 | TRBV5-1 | TGCGCCAGCAGCCCGGAACAGGAGTCCTACGAGCAGTACTTC | CASSPEQESYEQYF
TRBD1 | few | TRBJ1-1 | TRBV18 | TGTGCCAGCTCACCATTGGAGGGGGCGGTCCCCACTGAAGCTTTCTTT | CASSPLEGAVPTEAFF
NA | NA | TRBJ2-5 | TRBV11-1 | TGTGCCAGCAGCAGCCTTGGGAGGCAGACCCAGTACTTC | CASSSLGRQTQYF
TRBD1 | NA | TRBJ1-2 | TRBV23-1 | TGCGCCAGCAGTCAGTCCGAACATGCCGGGACAGAATATGGCTACACCTTC | CASSQSEHAGTEYGYTF
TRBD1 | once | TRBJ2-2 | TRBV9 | TGTGCCAGCAGCGTTACAGGGGGCATAGGCACCGGGGAGCTGTTTTTT | CASSVTGGIGTGELFF
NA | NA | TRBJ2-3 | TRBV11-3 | TGTGCCAGCAGCTTATGGTTCGGAGATACGCAGTATTTT | CASSLWFGDTQYF
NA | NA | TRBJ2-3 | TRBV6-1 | TGTGCCAGCAGTGTGTCCGAGGGCACAGATACGCAGTATTTT | CASSVSEGTDTQYF
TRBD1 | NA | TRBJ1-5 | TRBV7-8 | TGTGCCAGCAGCCAACGGACAGGGAGGGATAATCAGCCCCAGCATTTT | CASSQRTGRDNQPQHF